A selection of T cell receptor beta chains follows, all from one sample in a study of regulatory T cells in long-lasting Graves disease. TCRdb re-called the multiplex PCR reads through MiXCR, storing one row per CDR3 protein. The sample carries under 500,000 distinct CDR3 sequences, roughly 20% recorded once. The sequencing here drew on peripheral blood mononuclear cells (PBMCs), taken when the disease was refractory, from a patient treated with antithyroid drugs. The receptors were sampled from a female donor with Graves disease. Each CDR3 is given with its conserved first and last residue. Fields, in order: J gene, V gene, CDR3 length, D gene, clone size, CDR3 protein, CDR3 DNA. D genes are given only for firm matches. The size field is filled for only some rows; it gives once, few, many or a size class.

>TRBJ2-7|TRBV28|11|.|many
CASSSQGEQYF
TGTGCCAGCAGCTCCCAGGGGGAGCAGTACTTC
>TRBJ1-1|TRBV19|16|.|many
CASSIDPTGMNTEAFF
TGTGCCAGTAGTATAGATCCGACGGGGATGAACACTGAAGCTTTCTTT
>TRBJ2-2|TRBV27|14|.|many
CASSLSPDTGELFF
TGTGCCAGCAGTTTATCTCCCGACACCGGGGAGCTGTTTTTT
>TRBJ1-1|TRBV27|14|.|few
CASSSAAWAPEAFF
TGTGCCAGCAGTTCCGCCGCGTGGGCCCCTGAAGCTTTCTTT
>TRBJ2-7|TRBV12-3/TRBV12-4|13|.|many
CASSYPPTYEQYF
TGTGCCAGCAGCTATCCCCCCACCTACGAGCAGTACTTC
>TRBJ1-2|TRBV5-5|12|.|few
CASSLGLWGYTF
TGTGCCAGCAGCTTGGGGCTATGGGGCTACACCTTC
>TRBJ2-5|TRBV18|15|.|many
CASSLRTLYQETQYF
TGTGCCAGCTCTCTCAGGACCCTGTACCAAGAGACCCAGTACTTC
>TRBJ2-5|TRBV27|14|.|many
CASSSDPYQETQYF
TGTGCCAGCAGTTCGGACCCGTACCAAGAGACCCAGTACTTC
>TRBJ2-2|TRBV6-5|14|.|many
CASSYSGAVGELFF
TGTGCCAGCAGTTACTCAGGGGCGGTCGGGGAGCTGTTTTTT
>TRBJ2-5|TRBV12-3/TRBV12-4|12|.|few
CASSRQMETQYF
TGTGCCAGCAGTCGACAGATGGAGACCCAGTACTTC
>TRBJ2-7|TRBV29-1|12|.|many
CSVGGTFYEQYF
TGCAGCGTTGGTGGCACTTTCTACGAGCAGTACTTC
>TRBJ2-2|TRBV3-2|16|.|.
CASSPDQREDTGELFF
TGTGCCAGCAGCCCCGACCAGCGGGAGGACACCGGGGAGCTGTTTTTT
>TRBJ1-1|TRBV27|14|TRBD1|.
CASSPIHRGTEAFF
TGTGCCAGCAGTCCCATTCACAGGGGCACTGAAGCTTTCTTT
>TRBJ2-7|TRBV12-3/TRBV12-4|14|.|many
CASSFLGLAYEQYF
TGTGCCAGCAGTTTTTTAGGGTTAGCCTACGAGCAGTACTTC
>TRBJ2-7|TRBV4-1|14|TRBD1|few
CASSPRDSTYEQYF
TGCGCCAGCAGCCCGAGGGACAGTACCTACGAGCAGTACTTC
>TRBJ2-7|TRBV20-1|16|TRBD2|few
CSAYGLADLPPYEQYF
TGCAGTGCCTACGGACTAGCGGATTTACCGCCCTACGAGCAGTACTTC
>TRBJ1-3|TRBV19|14|.|once
CASSMASSGNTIYF
TGTGCCAGTAGTATGGCCAGCTCTGGAAACACCATATATTTT
>TRBJ2-7|TRBV27|13|.|many
CASIRGGDYEQYF
TGTGCCAGCATAAGGGGGGGAGACTACGAGCAGTACTTC
>TRBJ2-2|TRBV27|23|.|.
CASSLSGTSRGRVGLPNTGELFF
TGTGCCAGCAGTTTATCGGGTACCTCGAGGGGGCGCGTCGGACTACCGAACACCGGGGAGCTGTTTTTT
>TRBJ2-7|TRBV6-1|12|.|many
CASRGVTYEQYF
TGTGCCAGCAGAGGGGTCACCTACGAGCAGTACTTC
>TRBJ2-1|TRBV12-3/TRBV12-4|16|.|.
CASRRSLDMKEGEQFF
TGTGCCAGCAGAAGGTCTTTAGACATGAAAGAGGGGGAGCAGTTCTTC
>TRBJ2-5|TRBV6-1|14|.|few
CASNEAGPKETQYF
TGTGCCAGCAACGAAGCCGGGCCCAAAGAGACCCAGTACTTC
>TRBJ2-7|TRBV7-2|16|TRBD2|few
CASSLGPTSAMYEQYF
TGTGCCAGCAGCTTAGGACCAACTAGCGCCATGTACGAGCAGTACTTC
>TRBJ2-4|TRBV29-1|14|.|.
CSVGGNLAKNIQYF
TGCAGCGTTGGGGGCAATCTAGCCAAAAACATTCAGTACTTC
>TRBJ1-1|TRBV14|11|.|many
CASSQDLPRIF
TGTGCCAGCAGCCAAGATCTCCCGAGGATCTTT
>TRBJ1-4|TRBV5-1|14|.|few
CASSLGAANEKLFF
TGCGCCAGCAGCTTGGGGGCTGCTAATGAAAAACTGTTTTTT
>TRBJ2-5|TRBV15|17|.|.
CATSRYPVGGDQETQYF
TGTGCCACCAGCAGATACCCTGTTGGGGGCGACCAAGAGACCCAGTACTTC
>TRBJ1-2|TRBV30|11|.|many
CACLEFEGYTF
TGTGCCTGTCTAGAATTCGAGGGCTACACCTTC
>TRBJ2-7|TRBV19|13|.|.
CASSIGQGNEQYF
TGTGCCAGTAGTATCGGGCAGGGGAACGAGCAGTACTTC
>TRBJ2-2|TRBV5-6|16|TRBD1|.
CASSPWTGVLTGELFF
TGTGCCAGCAGCCCATGGACAGGAGTCCTCACCGGGGAGCTGTTTTTT
>TRBJ2-3|TRBV7-3|14|TRBD2|.
CASTRGGSTDTQYF
TGTGCCAGCACCCGGGGGGGGAGCACAGATACGCAGTATTTT
>TRBJ2-6|TRBV4-3|14|.|many
CASSQDSGANVLTF
TGCGCCAGCAGCCAAGATTCTGGGGCCAACGTCCTGACTTTC
>TRBJ2-7|TRBV12-5|15|TRBD1|many
CASGLGAGGPYEQYF
TGTGCTAGTGGTTTAGGGGCAGGGGGTCCATACGAGCAGTACTTC
>TRBJ2-7|TRBV28|15|.|few
CASSQDSGYSYEQYF
TGTGCCAGCAGCCAAGATAGCGGCTACTCCTACGAGCAGTACTTC
>TRBJ1-6|TRBV16|16|.|.
CASSPSDRFHNSPLHF
TGTGCCAGCAGTCCCAGCGACAGGTTCCATAATTCACCCCTCCACTTT
>TRBJ2-7|TRBV28|17|TRBD1|many
CASSSYYRGSISYEQYF
TGTGCCAGCAGTAGCTACTACAGGGGCTCCATCTCCTACGAGCAGTACTTC
>TRBJ1-4|TRBV28|16|.|many
CASSLDDRVANEKLFF
TGTGCCAGCAGTTTGGACGACCGGGTGGCCAATGAAAAACTGTTTTTT
>TRBJ2-1|TRBV6-1|13|.|.
CASRRGSYNEQFF
TGTGCCAGCAGAAGGGGCTCCTACAATGAGCAGTTCTTC
>TRBJ1-1|TRBV3-1|14|.|once
CAGSQAVMTIEAFF
TGTGCCGGCAGCCAAGCGGTCATGACCATTGAAGCTTTCTTT
>TRBJ1-4|TRBV2|14|.|many
CASKGFGTGGKLFF
TGTGCCAGCAAAGGGTTTGGAACAGGCGGAAAACTGTTTTTT
>TRBJ1-3|TRBV28|15|.|many
CASSFNRGTGNTIYF
TGTGCCAGCAGTTTTAATAGGGGGACTGGAAACACCATATATTTT
>TRBJ2-2|TRBV6-2/TRBV6-3|16|.|.
CASSYSRTKVTGELFF
TGTGCCAGCAGTTACTCCAGGACTAAGGTCACCGGGGAGCTGTTTTTT
>TRBJ2-7|TRBV28|13|TRBD2|.
CASSDGGSYEQYF
TGTGCCAGCAGCGACGGGGGGAGTTACGAGCAGTACTTC
>TRBJ2-2|TRBV28|18|TRBD2|many
CASSFSAGGPRHTGELFF
TGTGCCAGCAGTTTTTCGGCGGGAGGGCCTCGTCACACCGGGGAGCTGTTTTTT
>TRBJ2-5|TRBV28|13|TRBD2|many
CASKQAGRGTQYF
TGTGCCAGCAAACAAGCGGGGAGAGGGACCCAGTACTTC
>TRBJ1-1|TRBV30|14|.|.
CAWSAGLVVTEAFF
TGTGCCTGGAGTGCTGGACTTGTAGTTACTGAAGCTTTCTTT
>TRBJ2-7|TRBV2|14|TRBD1|many
CASTRTGETYEQYF
TGTGCCAGCACCAGGACAGGGGAGACCTACGAGCAGTACTTC
>TRBJ2-5|TRBV20-1|14|.|few
CSAIVPGGMETQYF
TGCAGTGCCATCGTTCCTGGGGGTATGGAGACCCAGTACTTC
>TRBJ1-1|TRBV20-1|12|TRBD1|few
CSARDRPSSAFF
TGCAGTGCTAGGGACAGGCCAAGTAGCGCTTTCTTT
>TRBJ2-5|TRBV2|15|TRBD2|many
CASILAGISQETQYF
TGTGCCAGCATACTAGCGGGGATAAGCCAAGAGACCCAGTACTTC